These 18 T cell receptor beta chains were sequenced from one sample in a study of T cells expressing NK-cell markers. No DNA is given; TCRdb re-called the 5' RACE reads and lists each CDR3 protein once. This sample's table reports 450,000 to 600,000 distinct CDR3 sequences. Sequencing input: blood T cells: a sorted CD56 or NKG2C T cell subset, CD4+ or CD8+ T cells, or bulk PBMC T cells (not recorded which). These receptors were collected from a man aged 18 to 29 in good health.

The V gene is TRBV7-3, the J gene TRBJ2-1. This CDR3 has 14 residues. Germline CDR1 is SGHTA and CDR2 is FQGTGA. CDR3 sequence: CASSARGVHNEQFF.

The rearrangement joins TRBV5-1 to TRBJ2-7; TCRdb lists TRBD2, though no DNA is available to test this call. The CDR3 sequence is 13 residues long. Germline values: CDR1 SGHRS, CDR2 YFSETQ. The CDR3 reads CASNSGRANEQYF. Full variable domain (remainder filled in from reference TRBV5-1 and TRBJ2-7): KAGVTQTPRYLIKTRGQQVTLSCSPISGHRSVSWYQQTPGQGLQFLFEYFSETQRNKGNFPGRFSGRQFSNSRSEMNVSTLELGDSALYLCASNSGRANEQYFGPGTRLTVT.

This sequence joins TRBV20-1 and TRBJ2-1; the TCRdb call, TRBD2, lacks DNA for checking. This CDR3 contains 15 residues. Germline CDR1 DFQATT, CDR2 SNEGSKA (reference sequence). The CDR3 is CSAGPSRRGDNEQFF.

The rearrangement links TRBV7-9 to TRBJ2-1; TCRdb returns TRBD2, unconfirmable since there is no DNA. CDR3 length equals 11 residues. Germline CDR1 and CDR2: SEHNR and FQNEAQ (reference sequence). CDR3: CASYSGDEQFF.

The rearrangement joins TRBV27 to TRBJ1-6. The CDR3 has 14 residues. CDR1 and CDR2 (germline): MNHEY, SMNVEV (reference sequence). CDR3 in amino acids: CASTQQPYNSPLHF.

The chain uses TRBV4-3 and TRBJ2-1; the TCRdb call, TRBD2, lacks DNA for checking. The CDR3 has 14 amino acids. The germline CDR1 and CDR2 sequences are LGHNA and YSLEER. CDR3 amino acids: CASSQDRGGNEQFF.

CDR3 sequence: CSASLGQFYGYTF. This rearrangement joins TRBV20-1 to TRBJ1-2; lacking DNA, the TRBD1 call made by TCRdb goes unchecked. The CDR3 spans 13 residues. From germline, CDR1 is DFQATT and CDR2 SNEGSKA (reference sequence).

This chain joins TRBV7-9 and TRBJ1-5; TCRdb names TRBD1, which stays unverified in the absence of DNA. CDR1 is SEHNR, CDR2 FQNEAQ, per germline (reference sequence). The CDR3 runs 15 residues. CDR3 region: CASSDPRAGNQPQHF.

The V gene is TRBV2, the J gene TRBJ2-1; TCRdb picks TRBD2, but there is no DNA to check that call. The CDR3 runs to 16 residues. Germline V gives CDR1 SNHLY, CDR2 FYNNEI. CDR3 loop: CASFRIAGGPGNEQFF.

The rearrangement joins TRBV7-6 to TRBJ1-2; TCRdb lists TRBD1, though no DNA is available to test this call. This CDR3 has 12 amino acids. The germline CDR1 and CDR2 sequences are SGHVS and FNYEAQ. CDR3 amino acids: CASSLVGDGYTF.

V and J are TRBV5-1 and TRBJ1-1; TCRdb lists TRBD1, though no DNA is available to test this call. The CDR3 length is 14 residues. Per the germline V gene, CDR1 is SGHRS and CDR2 is YFSETQ. CDR3 amino acids: CASTGQGTGTEAFF.

This rearrangement joins TRBV7-2 to TRBJ1-3. The CDR3 spans 15 residues. Germline V CDR1 and CDR2: SGHTA, FQGNSA. The CDR3: CASSLDSRSGNTIYF.

The rearrangement uses TRBV9 and TRBJ2-7. The CDR3 covers 15 residues. The germline CDR1 and CDR2 sequences are SGDLS and YYNGEE. The CDR3 loop reads CASSVDGLGWDEQYF. The full variable domain, in which reference TRBV9 and TRBJ2-7 provide the parts outside the CDR3, is DSGVTQTPKHLITATGQRVTLRCSPRSGDLSVYWYQQSLDQGLQFLIQYYNGEERAKGNILERFSAQQFPDLHSELNLSSLELGDSALYFCASSVDGLGWDEQYFGPGTRLTVT.

The chain recombines TRBV5-1 with TRBJ1-3. The CDR3 sequence is 16 residues long. Germline CDR1 and CDR2: SGHRS and YFSETQ. The CDR3 region is CASSIPEASSGNTIYF.

The chain has TRBV5-1 and TRBJ2-7; absent DNA, TCRdb's TRBD2 call cannot be checked. This CDR3 has 13 amino acids. Germline-derived CDR1 and CDR2 are SGHRS and YFSETQ. CDR3 sequence reads: CASSLEGQDEQYF.

CDR3 residues: CASSTGANLQFF. The chain carries TRBV27 and TRBJ2-1; TCRdb reports TRBD1, a call that lacks DNA to check it against. CDR1 and CDR2 (germline): MNHEY, SMNVEV (reference sequence). CDR3 size: 12 residues.

The gene calls are TRBV5-1 and TRBJ2-3; TCRdb's D call of TRBD1 is untestable without DNA. This CDR3 region has 14 residues. From germline, CDR1 is SGHRS and CDR2 YFSETQ. CDR3 protein: CASVRGTGVDTQYF. The full variable domain, rest sourced from reference TRBV5-1 and TRBJ2-3, is KAGVTQTPRYLIKTRGQQVTLSCSPISGHRSVSWYQQTPGQGLQFLFEYFSETQRNKGNFPGRFSGRQFSNSRSEMNVSTLELGDSALYLCASVRGTGVDTQYFGPGTRLTVL.

This sequence joins TRBV6-2 or TRBV6-3 and TRBJ1-1; without DNA, the TCRdb call of TRBD1 cannot be checked. Germline lookup yields CDR1 MNHEY and CDR2 SVGEGT. The CDR3 runs to 14 residues. The CDR3 sequence: CASSREARGTEAFF.